This entry lists 12 T cell receptor beta chains sequenced from one sample in a study of tumor and adjacent non-tumor tissue in lung cancer. TCRbeta libraries were built with three rounds of nested PCR, modified from ARM-PCR. MiXCR was run by TCRdb on the multiplex PCR reads, yielding one entry per CDR3 protein. The table lists around 200,000 distinct CDR3 sequences, 71% of them singletons. RNA was extracted from bulk tissue without any cell sorting. Material for sequencing was lung tumor tissue. The receptors stem from a man between 60 and 75 years old with non-small cell lung cancer.

This clonotype was counted once. Possible read error: a much larger clone is one base away. CDR3 protein: CSARDQGTVNVKLFF. In nucleotides, the CDR3 is TGCAGTGCTAGAGATCAAGGGACGGTTAATGTAAAACTGTTTTTT. The V and J genes are TRBV20-1 and TRBJ1-4, with a possible D match to TRBD1 (5 bases). Germline assignment: CDR1 DFQATT and CDR2 SNEGSKA (reference sequence). The length of the CDR3 is 15 residues.

This clonotype came up many times. The rearrangement links TRBV12-3 or TRBV12-4 to TRBJ1-2; 8 nucleotides align to TRBD1. The CDR3 totals 16 residues. Losses at the gene ends were 7 bases for V and 8 bases for J; bases not matched to a gene: 18. The CDR3 reads CASTPPWTGFPPGYTF. In DNA form, the CDR3 reads TGTGCCAGCACCCCCCCATGGACAGGGTTCCCCCCGGGCTACACCTTC.

As to this clonotype: The junction and the germline gene differ at one end; a read error may be behind it. The chain links TRBV11-3 to TRBJ1-6; no definite D call. Germline-derived CDR1 and CDR2 are SGHNT and YENEEA. There are 15 residues in the CDR3. The CDR3 sequence: CDSSLDGLSNSPLHF. CDR3 in DNA: TGTGACAGCAGCTTAGACGGCCTCTCTAATTCACCTCTCCACTTT.

As for this clonotype: This may be a read error: a much more frequent sequence differs by one nucleotide. The chain has TRBV6-6 and TRBJ2-3, with a weak D call TRBD2 (6 bases). Germline V gene data show CDR1 as MNHNY and CDR2 as SVGAGI (reference sequence). Trimming removed 7 bases at V and 2 bases at J, with 13 bases between. This CDR3 comprises 14 residues. The CDR3, as DNA: TGTGCCAGCACTCTAGCGCGAATCACAGATACGCAGTATTTT. Encoded protein: CASTLARITDTQYF.

Concerning this clonotype itself: A read error may be the cause here, since a much bigger clone is one base away. The chain combines TRBV20-1 with TRBJ2-3, with TRBD1 matching 10 bases. The ends lost 4 bases at V and 4 bases at J; junction bases unmatched: 11. This CDR3 comprises 16 residues. Germline V gene sequence: CDR1 DFQATT, CDR2 SNEGSKA (reference sequence). Here the CDR3 reads CSAKGGTGAWADTQYF. The CDR3 DNA reads TGCAGTGCTAAAGGAGGGACAGGGGCTTGGGCAGATACGCAGTATTTT.

A word on this clonotype: This is likely a read error, given that the CDR3 carries no conserved phenylalanine or tryptophan at its end. No DNA is shown, since the ends of the CDR3 on it are uncertain; the CDR3 is the one TCRdb lists. The chain recombines TRBV11-1 with TRBJ2-1. Germline V gene lookup returns CDR1 SGHAT and CDR2 FQDESV (reference sequence). The CDR3 totals 11 residues, both ends included. The CDR3: CASSLYAEQLL.

Concerning this clonotype itself: One junction end does not reproduce the germline sequence, and a read error may be involved. The chain carries TRBV11-3 and TRBJ2-3, with D possibly called TRBD1 or TRBD2 (5 bases each). Germline CDR1 is SGHNT and CDR2 is YENEEA. This CDR3 is built from 15 residues. CDR3 DNA sequence: TGTGTCAGCAACGACAGACTAACAGATACAGATACGCAGTATTTT. This encodes CVSNDRLTDTDTQYF.

This clonotype was recorded a few times. The chain links TRBV28 to TRBJ1-5; weak D call: TRBD1 (5 bases). The CDR3 is made up of 14 amino acids. CDR1 is MDHEN, CDR2 SYDVKM, per germline. Trimming left V 6 bases short and J 7 bases short, with 16 bases between. The CDR3 region is CASRLPGGSQPQHF. CDR3 bases: TGTGCCAGCAGGCTGCCCGGGGGGAGCCAGCCCCAGCATTTT. Using reference TRBV28 and TRBJ1-5 for the parts outside the CDR3, the full variable domain is DVKVTQSSRYLVKRTGEKVFLECVQDMDHENMFWYRQDPGLGLRLIYFSYDVKMKEKGDIPEGYSVSREKKERFSLILESASTNQTSMYLCASRLPGGSQPQHFGDGTRLSIL.

The rearrangement joins TRBV20-1 to TRBJ1-2, with D tentatively TRBD1 (6 bases). The CDR3 loop spans 15 amino acids. Germline CDR1 is DFQATT and CDR2 is SNEGSKA (reference sequence). Trimming took off 1 base at V and 5 bases at J, with 17 bases between the two ends. CDR3 protein: CSARGTANLGYGYTF. The CDR3 DNA reads TGCAGTGCTAGAGGGACAGCCAATTTGGGGTATGGCTACACCTTC.

To note about this clonotype: Germline and junction disagree at one end, which may indicate a read error. The chain employs TRBV6-5 and TRBJ2-5, with TRBD1 matching over 7 bases. Germline lookup yields CDR1 MNHEY and CDR2 SVGAGI. This CDR3 is built from 13 residues. CDR3 sequence (DNA): TGTACCAGCAGTTGGACAGGACAAGAGACCCAGTACTTC. Encoded protein: CTSSWTGQETQYF.

With regard to this clonotype: A read error is possible here, since a much larger clone lies one base away. V is TRBV24-1 and J is TRBJ2-3; D unclear. CDR3 length: 14 residues. Germline CDR1 KGHDR, CDR2 SFDVKD. V dropped 5 bases and J dropped 3 bases, with 11 bases sitting between them. The CDR3 loop reads CATSGMIRTDTQYF. Written as DNA, the CDR3 is TGTGCCACCAGTGGCATGATTAGGACAGATACGCAGTATTTT.

This clonotype turned up a few times. V and J are TRBV6-4 and TRBJ1-2; 9 positions match TRBD1. J was trimmed by 4 bases and V by 7 bases; bases with no gene match: 10. The germline V gene encodes CDR1 MRHNA and CDR2 SNTAGT. The CDR3 consists of 15 residues. The CDR3 DNA follows: TGTGCCAGCACCGATTACAGGGGGCTGGCCTATGGCTACACCTTC. Its protein is CASTDYRGLAYGYTF.